Following are 21 T cell receptor beta chains from one sample sequenced in a study of post-analysis software for immune sequencing data. General study results and limits: Patients showed TRBV5-6, TRBV5-1 and TRBV20-1 among four to six TRBV segments more frequent than in controls.

Unique molecular identifiers tagged the TCR beta cDNA libraries. MiXCR, run by TCRdb on the PCR reads, gives a single entry per CDR3 protein. Of 450,000 or so distinct CDR3 sequences detected, roughly 45% appear once; the ten largest clones hold 12%. Their recognized antigens are unknown. Sequenced input: blood. These receptors were collected from a girl between 5 and 17 years old with multiple sclerosis.

This clonotype was picked up a small number of times. The chain combines TRBV7-9 with TRBJ2-5; TRBD1 matches at 7 bases. The end of the DNA fits TRBJ2-7 better, so the J call may be wrong. Germline V gives CDR1 SEHNR, CDR2 FQNEAQ (reference sequence). There are 16 residues in the CDR3. In nucleotides, the CDR3 is TGTGCCAGCAGCTTGGGCGACAGGGTTGTAAGCTACGAGCAGTACTTC. Amino acid sequence: CASSLGDRVVSYEQYF.

The chain is built from TRBV29-1 and TRBJ2-3; D remains ambiguous. The CDR3 length is 13 residues. Germline assignment: CDR1 SQVTM and CDR2 ANQGSEA. Deletions cut 7 bases from V and 0 bases from J, with 11 bases between. The CDR3 loop reads CSADKASTDTQYF. The CDR3 DNA follows: TGCAGCGCCGATAAGGCGAGCACAGATACGCAGTATTTT.

The rearrangement uses TRBV12-3 or TRBV12-4 and TRBJ2-7, with D perhaps TRBD2 (6 bases). V was trimmed by 5 bases and J by 10 bases, leaving 21 bases between them. CDR3 length: 14 residues. The CDR3 coding sequence is TGTGCCAGCAGTCCGGGACTCAACGCGGCCACCCAGTACTTC. It translates to CASSPGLNAATQYF.

This clonotype was seen more than once but under ten times. This chain uses TRBV21-1 with TRBJ2-5. TRBV21-1 is termed a pseudogene. The CDR3 extends over 13 amino acids. DNA for the CDR3: TGTGCCAGCAGCAAAGAACGGATCGAGACCCAGTACTTC. Translated, it gives CASSKERIETQYF.

The J gene is TRBJ2-1, the V gene TRBV4-2; D possibly matches TRBD1 or TRBD2 (5 bases each). Trimming took 1 base from V and 8 from J, leaving 6 bases between them. Per germline, CDR1 LGHNA and CDR2 YNFKEQ. The CDR3 contains 12 residues. The CDR3 DNA reads TGTGCCAGCAGCCAAGGGGGACATGAGCAGTTCTTC. Translating it yields CASSQGGHEQFF.

The chain joins TRBV20-1 to TRBJ2-3; TRBD2 agrees at 14 bases. The CDR3 runs to 17 residues. CDR1 and CDR2 (germline): DFQATT, SNEGSKA (reference sequence). Germline trimming cut 0 bases from V and 6 bases from J; bases unmatched to any gene: 8. The CDR3: CSARDTGLAGVVDTQYF. The CDR3 coding sequence is TGCAGTGCTAGAGATACGGGACTAGCGGGAGTCGTTGATACGCAGTATTTT.

This sequence joins TRBV6-6 and TRBJ2-3; the D call may be TRBD1 or TRBD2 (5 bases each). CDR1 is MNHNY, CDR2 SVGAGI, per germline (reference sequence). The V end lost 4 bases, the J end lost 2 bases, and 16 bases lay between the germline ends. This CDR3 is 16 amino acids long. DNA of the CDR3: TGTGCCAGCAGTTTCGTTCCGGGACGGGACACAGATACGCAGTATTTT. Amino acids: CASSFVPGRDTDTQYF.

This chain joins TRBV6-6 and TRBJ2-2; 8 positions agree with TRBD1. Germline loops: CDR1 MNHNY, CDR2 SVGAGI (reference sequence). This CDR3 contains 16 residues. J lost 4 bases, V lost 5 bases, and 9 bases had no gene match. The CDR3 DNA reads as TGTGCCAGCAGTCTAAGTTCAGGGGGCGGCACCGGGGAGCTGTTTTTT. Its protein product is CASSLSSGGGTGELFF.

J is TRBJ2-5 and V is TRBV6-5, with D perhaps TRBD2 (7 bases). V lost 7 bases to trimming and J lost 11 bases, with 29 bases between them. Germline CDR1 is MNHEY and CDR2 is SVGAGI. The CDR3 is 16 residues long. The CDR3 region has the DNA TGTGCCAGCACCCCACCTAGGGGGGGAGGGCCTCGAGAGCAGTACTTC. This codes for CASTPPRGGGPREQYF.

This clonotype turned up a few times. The chain carries TRBV4-2 and TRBJ2-1; 8 positions match TRBD2. The CDR3 has 17 amino acids. Losses at the gene ends were 3 bases for V and 3 bases for J; bases not matched to a gene: 10. Germline values: CDR1 LGHNA, CDR2 YNFKEQ. This CDR3 is CASSQSDSGISYNEQFF. The CDR3 coding sequence is TGTGCCAGCAGCCAGAGCGATAGCGGGATTAGCTACAATGAGCAGTTCTTC.

As to this clonotype: The conserved phenylalanine or tryptophan is not found at the CDR3 terminus, so this likely reflects a read error. The rearrangement links TRBV7-8 to TRBJ2-3, with 13 bases matching TRBD2. In germline, CDR1 is SGHVS, CDR2 FQNEAQ. The CDR3 extends over 16 amino acids. V was pared by 4 bases and J by 2 bases, with 3 bases of the junction left unmatched. This chain's CDR3 is CASSWGLAGSTDTQYL. CDR3 bases: TGTGCCAGCAGCTGGGGACTAGCGGGATCCACAGATACGCAGTATTTG.

This sequence joins TRBV10-3 and TRBJ2-1; TRBD2 agrees at 8 bases. The CDR3 has 16 residues. V was pared by 5 bases and J by 0 bases, with 6 bases of the junction left unmatched. Germline V gene lookup returns CDR1 ENHRY and CDR2 SYGVKD. In DNA, the CDR3 is TGTGCCATCAGTTCTAGCGGGTTAAGCTCCTACAATGAGCAGTTCTTC. Translating gives CAISSSGLSSYNEQFF.

The chain recombines TRBV6-1 with TRBJ2-1; 12 bases fit TRBD2. This CDR3 is built from 13 residues. Per germline, CDR1 MNHNS and CDR2 SASEGT. V trimming: 6 bases; J trimming: 9 bases; junction bases outside the gene matches: 3. The CDR3 protein is CASRTSGSSEQFF. CDR3 DNA: TGTGCCAGCAGGACTAGCGGGAGCTCTGAGCAGTTCTTC.

Notes on this clonotype: A read error is possible here, since a much larger clone lies one base away. The chain joins TRBV29-1 to TRBJ2-1; perhaps TRBD2 as D (6 bases). Germline V gene lookup returns CDR1 SQVTM and CDR2 ANQGSEA. V was clipped by 4 bases and J by 8 bases, with 15 bases between them. The CDR3 is 13 amino acids. As DNA, the CDR3 is TGCAGCGTTGGAGTCGCCGGAGGGGATGAGCAGTTCTTC. This gives the protein CSVGVAGGDEQFF.

This chain uses TRBV29-1 with TRBJ1-5; D perhaps matches TRBD1 (5 bases). There are 15 residues in the CDR3. Germline CDR1 is SQVTM and CDR2 is ANQGSEA. Deletions cut 0 bases from V and 4 bases from J, with 13 bases between. DNA for the CDR3: TGCAGCGTTGAAGAGGGCGGGACGGGGAATCAGCCCCAGCATTTT. It translates to CSVEEGGTGNQPQHF.

CDR3 region: CATSPVRYNEQYF. CDR3 nucleotides: TGTGCCACCAGTCCTGTCCGGTACAATGAGCAGTACTTC. The chain has TRBV15 and TRBJ2-7; D unclear. V gave up 6 bases and J gave up 7 bases, with 16 bases separating them. The CDR3 contains 13 residues. Germline values: CDR1 LNHNV, CDR2 YYDKDF (reference sequence).

This rearrangement joins TRBV7-3 to TRBJ2-1, with 8 bases matching TRBD2. The CDR3 consists of 13 residues. Germline-derived CDR1 and CDR2 are SGHTA and FQGTGA. The V and J ends lost 5 bases and 15 bases, in that order; junction bases with no gene match: 12. For the CDR3, the DNA is TGTGCCAGCAGCCCTCTAGGAGCGGGAGACAGGTTCTTC. It specifies CASSPLGAGDRFF.

This clonotype has a handful of counts. The V call is TRBV10-3, the J call TRBJ2-1; TRBD1 agrees at 7 bases. The CDR3 spans 16 residues. V was clipped by 0 bases and J by 3 bases; unmatched bases: 5. The germline V gene encodes CDR1 ENHRY and CDR2 SYGVKD. CDR3 DNA sequence: TGTGCCATCAGTGAGTCCACCGGACAGGACTACAATGAGCAGTTCTTC. This gives the protein CAISESTGQDYNEQFF.

A note on this clonotype: Compared with germline, one end of the junction differs, possibly owing to a read error. The chain carries TRBV6-5 and TRBJ1-2; no clear D. The germline V gene has CDR1 MNHEY and CDR2 SVGAGI. The CDR3 has 13 amino acids. CDR3 DNA: TGTGTCAGCAGCAAGGCCTTTAACTATGGCTACACCTTC. It is translated as CVSSKAFNYGYTF.

The genes are TRBV10-3 and TRBJ1-1, with D possibly TRBD1 on 6 matching bases. The CDR3 spans 13 residues. V lost 8 bases and J lost 1, with 11 bases in between. In germline, CDR1 is ENHRY, CDR2 SYGVKD. DNA of the CDR3: TGTGCCATCTCGGGGGGACAGAACACTGAAGCTTTCTTT. Its protein product is CAISGGQNTEAFF.

The J gene is TRBJ2-1, the V gene TRBV7-9; TRBD2 matches 9 bases. The CDR3 runs to 16 residues. After removal of 5 bases from V and 0 bases from J, the junction contained 5 bases not matched to a gene. Germline CDR1 is SEHNR and CDR2 is FQNEAQ (reference sequence). CDR3 sequence reads: CASSPSSGVSYNEQFF. In DNA, the CDR3 is TGTGCCAGCAGCCCGTCTAGCGGGGTCTCCTACAATGAGCAGTTCTTC.